This paragraph covers one T cell receptor (beta chain) sequence. Trimming removed 6 bases at V and 0 bases at J, with 21 bases between. Germline V gene data show CDR1 as MNHEY and CDR2 as SMNVEV (reference sequence). The CDR3 is made up of 19 amino acids. The sample originates from a study of CD8 T cells in Susac syndrome. It was with random hexamers that roughly 0.45 to 1 ug RNA was reverse transcribed. TCRdb re-called the immunoSEQ multiplex PCR reads with MiXCR, one entry per CDR3 protein. The sample holds about 200,000 distinct CDR3 sequences, approximately 90% seen once. The sample consisted of CD8+ T cells from PBMCs. V is TRBV27 and J is TRBJ2-6; D is ambiguous. This receptor was obtained from a human donor with multiple sclerosis. The CDR3 loop reads CASSPVSEGQVSGANVLTF. CDR3 bases: TGTGCCAGCAGCCCAGTTTCTGAAGGGCAGGTCTCTGGGGCCAACGTCCTGACTTTC. Based on the CDR3 plus reference TRBV27 and TRBJ2-6, the full variable domain is EAQVTQNPRYLITVTGKKLTVTCSQNMNHEYMSWYRQDPGLGLRQIYYSMNVEVTDKGDVPEGYKVSRKEKRNFPLILESPSPNQTSLYFCASSPVSEGQVSGANVLTFGAGSRLTVL.